This record covers a single T cell receptor beta chain. These data come from a study of blood T cell repertoires in COVID-19. In the study overall: Collection of acute and convalescent COVID-19 samples took place in the United States, Italy and Spain. T cells, B-cell-depleted T cells, or PBMCs provided the cDNA or gDNA that served as material.

Original analysis: Reference gene primer amplification gave nucleated cell count estimates. Some clones are missing from TCRdb's copy, which holds only in-frame ones; the method was immunoSEQ multiplex PCR. Clone size and the V and J calls come from that table; the DNA yielded D and trimming. This table has tens of thousands of clones, roughly three quarters appearing once. Losses at the gene ends were 2 bases for V and 5 bases for J; bases not matched to a gene: 12. Looked up from germline, CDR1 is MNHNS and CDR2 is SASEGT. This CDR3 is 19 amino acids long. The sample taken for sequencing was peripheral blood. This clonotype was obtained from a human donor in a cohort sampled during active COVID-19. The genes are TRBV6-1 and TRBJ2-3; TRBD2 aligns across 14 bases. The CDR3 DNA follows: TGTGCCAGCAGTGAACATGGCGGGACTAGCGGGAGTCGTGGAGATACGCAGTATTTT. Protein: CASSEHGGTSGSRGDTQYF.